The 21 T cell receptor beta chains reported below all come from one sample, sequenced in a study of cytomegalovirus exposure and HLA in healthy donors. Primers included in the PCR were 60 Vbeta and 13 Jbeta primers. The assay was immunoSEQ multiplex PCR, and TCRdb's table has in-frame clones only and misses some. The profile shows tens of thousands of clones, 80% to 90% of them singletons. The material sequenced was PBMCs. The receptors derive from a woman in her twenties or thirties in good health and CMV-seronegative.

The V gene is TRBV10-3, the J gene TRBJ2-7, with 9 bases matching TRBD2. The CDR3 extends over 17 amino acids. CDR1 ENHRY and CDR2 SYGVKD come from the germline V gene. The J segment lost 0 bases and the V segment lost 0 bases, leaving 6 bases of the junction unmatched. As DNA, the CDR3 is TGTGCCATCAGTGAGTCCCTAGCGGGAATAAGCTCCTACGAGCAGTACTTC. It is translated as CAISESLAGISSYEQYF.

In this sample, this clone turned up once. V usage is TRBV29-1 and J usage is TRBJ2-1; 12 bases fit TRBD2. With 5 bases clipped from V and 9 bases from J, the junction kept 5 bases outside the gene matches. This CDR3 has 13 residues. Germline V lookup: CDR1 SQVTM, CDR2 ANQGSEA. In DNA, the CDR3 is TGCAGCGTTCCTAGCGGGAGGGCCCTTGAGCAGTTCTTC. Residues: CSVPSGRALEQFF.

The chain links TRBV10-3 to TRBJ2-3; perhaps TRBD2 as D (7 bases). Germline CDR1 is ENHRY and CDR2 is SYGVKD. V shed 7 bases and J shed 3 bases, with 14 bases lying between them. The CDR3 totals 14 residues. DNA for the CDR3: TGTGCCATCACCCCCGGGGGGCCGACAGATACGCAGTATTTT. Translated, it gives CAITPGGPTDTQYF.

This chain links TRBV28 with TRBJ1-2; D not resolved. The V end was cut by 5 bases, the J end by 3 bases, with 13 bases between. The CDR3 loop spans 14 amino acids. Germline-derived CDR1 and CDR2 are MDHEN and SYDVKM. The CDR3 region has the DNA TGTGCCAGCAGTGCGGCGGGAATCGACTATGGCTACACCTTC. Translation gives CASSAAGIDYGYTF.

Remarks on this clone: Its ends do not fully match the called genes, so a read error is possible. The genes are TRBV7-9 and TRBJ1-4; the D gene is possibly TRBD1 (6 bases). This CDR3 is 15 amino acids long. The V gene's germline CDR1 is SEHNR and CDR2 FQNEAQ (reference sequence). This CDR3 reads CSSSPYRAENEKLFF. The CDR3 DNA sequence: TGTTCCAGCAGCCCATACAGGGCCGAGAATGAAAAACTGTTTTTT.

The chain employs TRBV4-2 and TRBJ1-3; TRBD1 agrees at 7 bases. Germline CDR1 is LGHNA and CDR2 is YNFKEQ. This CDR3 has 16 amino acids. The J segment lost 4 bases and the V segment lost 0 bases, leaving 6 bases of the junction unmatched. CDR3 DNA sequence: TGTGCCAGCAGCCAAGAACGACAGGGCGGAGGAAACACCATATATTTT. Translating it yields CASSQERQGGGNTIYF.

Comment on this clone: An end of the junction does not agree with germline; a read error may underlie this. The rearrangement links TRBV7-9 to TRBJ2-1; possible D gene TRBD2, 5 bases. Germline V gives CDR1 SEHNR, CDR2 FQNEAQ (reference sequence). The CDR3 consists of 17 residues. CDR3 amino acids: CASSPTPLNRRLWEQLF. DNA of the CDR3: TGTGCCAGCAGCCCGACGCCCTTAAATCGTCGGCTGTGGGAGCAGCTCTTC.

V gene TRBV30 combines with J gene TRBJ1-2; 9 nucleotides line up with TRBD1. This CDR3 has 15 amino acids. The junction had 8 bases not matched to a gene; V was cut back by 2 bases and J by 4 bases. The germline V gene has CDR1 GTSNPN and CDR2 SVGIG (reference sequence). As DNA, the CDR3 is TGTGCCTGGAGTACCCGGGACAGGGCCACCTATGGCTACACCTTC. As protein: CAWSTRDRATYGYTF.

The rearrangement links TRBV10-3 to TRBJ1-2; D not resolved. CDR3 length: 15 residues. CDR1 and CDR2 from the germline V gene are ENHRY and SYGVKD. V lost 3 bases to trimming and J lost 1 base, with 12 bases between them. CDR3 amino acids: CAISDGGSDNYGYTF. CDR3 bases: TGTGCCATCAGTGATGGAGGGTCCGATAACTATGGCTACACCTTC.

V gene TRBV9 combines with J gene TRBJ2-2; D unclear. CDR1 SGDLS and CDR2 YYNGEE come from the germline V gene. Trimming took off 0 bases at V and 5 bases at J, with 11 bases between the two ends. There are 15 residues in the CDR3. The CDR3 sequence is CASSVGFAFTGELFF. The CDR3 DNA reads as TGTGCCAGCAGCGTAGGGTTCGCGTTTACCGGGGAGCTGTTTTTT.

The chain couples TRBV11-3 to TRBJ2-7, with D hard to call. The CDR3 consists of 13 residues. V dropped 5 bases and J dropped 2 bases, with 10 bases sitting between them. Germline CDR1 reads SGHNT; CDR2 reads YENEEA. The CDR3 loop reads CASSREPAYEQYF. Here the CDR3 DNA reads TGTGCCAGCAGCCGTGAGCCGGCCTACGAGCAGTACTTC.

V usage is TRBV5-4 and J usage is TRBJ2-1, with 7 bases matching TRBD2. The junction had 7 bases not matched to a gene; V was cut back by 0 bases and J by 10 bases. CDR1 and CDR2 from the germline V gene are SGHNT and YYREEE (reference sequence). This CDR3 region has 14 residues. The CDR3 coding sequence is TGTGCCAGCAGCTTGGCACCTAGCGGAGGGGAGCAGTTCTTC. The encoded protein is CASSLAPSGGEQFF.

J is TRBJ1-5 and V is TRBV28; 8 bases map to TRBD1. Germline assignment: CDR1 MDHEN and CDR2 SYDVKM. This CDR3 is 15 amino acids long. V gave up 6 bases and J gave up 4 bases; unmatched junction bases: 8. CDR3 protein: CASSPSGQGNQPQHF. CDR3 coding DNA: TGTGCCAGCAGCCCTTCAGGACAGGGAAATCAGCCCCAGCATTTT.

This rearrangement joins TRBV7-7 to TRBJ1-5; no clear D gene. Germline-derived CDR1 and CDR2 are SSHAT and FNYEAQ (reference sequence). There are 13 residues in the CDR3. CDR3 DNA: TGTGCTAATATTCGTGAGGGCAATCAGCCCCAGCATTTT. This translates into CANIREGNQPQHF.

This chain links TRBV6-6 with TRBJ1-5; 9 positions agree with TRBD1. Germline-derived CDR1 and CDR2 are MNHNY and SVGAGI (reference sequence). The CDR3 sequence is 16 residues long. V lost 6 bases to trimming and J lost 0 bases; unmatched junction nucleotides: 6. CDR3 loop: CASRQRGQGSNQPQHF. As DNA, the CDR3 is TGTGCCAGCAGACAACGGGGACAGGGTAGCAATCAGCCCCAGCATTTT.

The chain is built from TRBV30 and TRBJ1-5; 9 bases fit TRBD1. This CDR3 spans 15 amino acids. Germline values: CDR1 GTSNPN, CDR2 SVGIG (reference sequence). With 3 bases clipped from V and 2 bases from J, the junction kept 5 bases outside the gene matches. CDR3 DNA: TGTGCCTGGAGGTTACAGGGGGCAGGCAATCAGCCCCAGCATTTT. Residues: CAWRLQGAGNQPQHF. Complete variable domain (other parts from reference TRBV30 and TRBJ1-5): SQTIHQWPATLVQPVGSPLSLECTVEGTSNPNLYWYRQAAGRGLQLLFYSVGIGQISSEVPQNLSASRPQDRQFILSSKKLLLSDSGFYLCAWRLQGAGNQPQHFGDGTRLSIL.

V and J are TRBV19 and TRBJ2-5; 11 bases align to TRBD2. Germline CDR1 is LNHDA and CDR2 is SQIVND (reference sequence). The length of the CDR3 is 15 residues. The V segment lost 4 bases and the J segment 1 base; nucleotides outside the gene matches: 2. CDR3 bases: TGTGCCAGTAGTACCGGACTAGCGGGCCAAGAGACCCAGTACTTC. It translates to CASSTGLAGQETQYF.

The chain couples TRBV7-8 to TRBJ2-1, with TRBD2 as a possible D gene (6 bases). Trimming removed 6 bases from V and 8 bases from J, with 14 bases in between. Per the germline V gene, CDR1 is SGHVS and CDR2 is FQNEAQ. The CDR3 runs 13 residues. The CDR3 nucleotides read TGTGCCAGCAGACTAGCCCCCCGTCATGAGCAGTTCTTC. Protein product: CASRLAPRHEQFF.

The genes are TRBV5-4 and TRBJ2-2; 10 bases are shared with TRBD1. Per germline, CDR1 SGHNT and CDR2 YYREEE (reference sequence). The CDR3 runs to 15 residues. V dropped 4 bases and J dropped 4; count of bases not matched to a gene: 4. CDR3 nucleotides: TGTGCCAGCAGCACGGGACAGGGGCTCACCGGGGAGCTGTTTTTT. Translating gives CASSTGQGLTGELFF.

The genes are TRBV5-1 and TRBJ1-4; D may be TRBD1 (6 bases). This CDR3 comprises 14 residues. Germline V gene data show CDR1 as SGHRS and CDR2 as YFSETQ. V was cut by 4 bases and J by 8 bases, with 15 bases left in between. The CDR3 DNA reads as TGCGCCAGCAGCCCGGGGGGGGCGAAGGAAAAACTGTTTTTT. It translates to CASSPGGAKEKLFF.

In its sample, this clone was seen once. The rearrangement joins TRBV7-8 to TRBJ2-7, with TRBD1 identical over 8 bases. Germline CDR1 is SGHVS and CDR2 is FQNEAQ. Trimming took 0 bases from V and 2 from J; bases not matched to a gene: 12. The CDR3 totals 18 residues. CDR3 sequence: CASSLAMGADRGTYEQYF. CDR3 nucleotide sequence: TGTGCCAGCAGCTTAGCGATGGGAGCTGACAGGGGTACCTACGAGCAGTACTTC. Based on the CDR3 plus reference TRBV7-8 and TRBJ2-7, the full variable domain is GAGVSQSPRYKVAKRGQDVALRCDPISGHVSLFWYQQALGQGPEFLTYFQNEAQLDKSGLPSDRFFAERPEGSVSTLKIQRTQQEDSAVYLCASSLAMGADRGTYEQYFGPGTRLTVT.